The present TCR beta chain was sequenced within a study of cytomegalovirus exposure and HLA in healthy donors. V lost 6 bases, J lost 3 bases, and 8 bases stayed unmatched. CDR1 MNHEY and CDR2 SVGAGI come from the germline V gene. The CDR3 covers 15 residues. The PCR had 60 Vbeta and 13 Jbeta primers. In the study's own analysis: Later analysis identified 88 million or so unique TCR beta chains, 10 million to 12 million shared. Using immunoSEQ multiplex PCR, the repertoire was profiled, and TCRdb retains in-frame clones only, with some absent. That table is the source of V, J and clone size, and D and trimming were worked out from the DNA. This sample's table reports approximately 76,000 clones. The study, taken as a whole, reports: Rare sequences made up most TCRs, while some public TCRs were found in many donors. Later on, a genetic analysis was performed. It linked a missense variant in DCLRE1C with V- and J-gene trimming of TCR beta.

With respect to this clone: Its antigen is as yet unknown.

This TCR was recovered from a man between 18 and 35 years old in good health and CMV-seropositive. The genes are TRBV6-5 and TRBJ2-7; 10 bases align to TRBD2. The sample consisted of PBMCs. The CDR3 sequence is CASRLLAGSDYEQYF. CDR3 nucleotide sequence: TGTGCCAGCAGATTACTAGCGGGGTCTGACTACGAGCAGTACTTC.